The following is a T cell receptor beta chain sequence with its context. Under the authors' procedure: Amplification of reference gene primers was used by the study to estimate nucleated cell counts. Profiling relied on immunoSEQ multiplex PCR, and the TCRdb table lists in-frame clones only, not all of them. Clonal size and the V and J genes are those of that table, whereas D and trimming came from the DNA. The repertoire holds roughly 240,000 clones, about 86% seen once, with 3.5% to 4% in the top ten. CDR3 size: 15 residues. The V gene end was trimmed by 2 bases and the J gene end by 2 bases; junction bases not matched to a gene: 3. Germline V lookup: CDR1 MDHEN, CDR2 SYDVKM. This entry is derived from a study of blood T cell repertoires in COVID-19. Across the study: Collection of acute and convalescent COVID-19 samples took place in the United States, Italy and Spain. T cells, B-cell-depleted T cells, or PBMCs supplied cDNA or gDNA.

The chain combines TRBV28 with TRBJ2-3, with 8 bases matching TRBD2. The sequenced sample was peripheral blood. The clonotype was recovered from a man aged 18 to 30 with active or convalescent COVID-19. This chain's CDR3 is CASSLELADTDTQYF. DNA of the CDR3: TGTGCCAGCAGTTTAGAACTAGCGGACACAGATACGCAGTATTTT.